One and the same sample provided the 15 T cell receptor beta chains below, sequenced in a study of shared clonotypes between healthy human individuals. Profiled with immunoSEQ multiplex PCR; TCRdb holds only in-frame clones, not every one. This sample carries fewer than 3 million clones, roughly 90% of them seen once, and the ten largest clones take approximately 0.39%. The sequenced sample was naive CD4+ T cells from PBMCs. Subset: CD45RA+ positively selected. The receptor source for this set is a man aged 18 to 29 in good health. Some clones in this sample may be carry-over from other donors' samples.

V is TRBV5-6 and J is TRBJ1-5, with 8 bases identical to TRBD1. Germline lookup yields CDR1 SGHDT and CDR2 YYEEEE. This CDR3 has 15 amino acids. Trimming removed 1 base from V and 5 bases from J; junction bases left unmatched: 5. CDR3: CASSLRGQVYQPQHF. Written as DNA, the CDR3 is TGTGCCAGCAGCTTGCGGGGACAGGTCTATCAGCCCCAGCATTTT.

The genes are TRBV28 and TRBJ1-3, with TRBD1 matching over 8 bases. The CDR3 is 14 amino acids. V lost 1 base to trimming and J lost 7 bases; unmatched junction nucleotides: 3. The germline CDR1 and CDR2 sequences are MDHEN and SYDVKM. CDR3 in DNA: TGTGCCAGCAGTTTATATGGACAGGGCAACACCATATATTTT. It translates to CASSLYGQGNTIYF.

This chain uses TRBV11-2 with TRBJ2-3; 14 bases match TRBD2. The CDR3 extends over 16 amino acids. Germline assignment: CDR1 SGHAT and CDR2 FQNNGV. Trimming at V came to 5 bases and at J to 4 bases, leaving 5 bases not matched to a gene. CDR3 DNA sequence: TGTGCCAGCAGCCTCGGACTAGCGGGAGGTCCAGATACGCAGTATTTT. Translated, it gives CASSLGLAGGPDTQYF.

The rearrangement joins TRBV28 to TRBJ1-3, with D maybe TRBD1 (5 bases). The CDR3 consists of 14 residues. V lost 7 bases and J 0 bases, leaving 10 bases between the germline ends. Germline V gives CDR1 MDHEN, CDR2 SYDVKM. The DNA for the CDR3 is TGTGCCAGCACCACAGGTTACTCTGGAAACACCATATATTTT. Its translation: CASTTGYSGNTIYF.

This chain links TRBV28 with TRBJ2-7; tentatively, D is TRBD1 (5 bases). The CDR3 covers 14 residues. Germline CDR1 reads MDHEN; CDR2 reads SYDVKM. V dropped 5 bases and J dropped 7 bases, with 18 bases sitting between them. CDR3 amino acids: CASSPSPQGREQYF. The CDR3 DNA follows: TGTGCCAGCAGTCCCTCCCCCCAGGGAAGGGAGCAGTACTTC.

As DNA, the CDR3 is TGTGCCAGCAGTTTATTGGTATTGGAGACCCAGTACTTC. It translates to CASSLLVLETQYF. V is TRBV28 and J is TRBJ2-5; D remains ambiguous. The CDR3 runs 13 residues. Trimming pared 1 base from V and 5 bases from J, leaving 8 bases between. Looked up from germline, CDR1 is MDHEN and CDR2 is SYDVKM.

This clone has a single count. This chain links TRBV4-3 with TRBJ2-4, with TRBD2 identical over 8 bases. Germline-derived CDR1 and CDR2 are LGHNA and YSLEER. The CDR3 loop spans 22 amino acids. The junction had 21 bases not matched to a gene; V was cut back by 0 bases and J by 2 bases. CDR3 coding DNA: TGCGCCAGCAGCCAAGAACTTCATTGGACTAGCTCCACGGGATCCCCCAAAAACATTCAGTACTTC. Its translation is CASSQELHWTSSTGSPKNIQYF.

This clone was observed a single time. The J gene is TRBJ2-7, the V gene TRBV27; 10 bases match TRBD2. Germline values: CDR1 MNHEY, CDR2 SMNVEV (reference sequence). Unmatched junction bases numbered 14, after V lost 7 bases and J lost 5 bases. This CDR3 is built from 16 residues. The CDR3 reads CASKKREGRAIDEQYF. The CDR3 DNA reads as TGTGCCAGCAAGAAGCGGGAGGGCCGAGCGATCGACGAGCAGTACTTC.

The chain carries TRBV11-2 and TRBJ1-1; D call uncertain. Germline lookup yields CDR1 SGHAT and CDR2 FQNNGV. Trimming took off 1 base at V and 4 bases at J, with 10 bases between the two ends. The CDR3 runs to 14 residues. In DNA form, the CDR3 reads TGTGCCAGCAGCTTAGCGACCTACAGCACTGAAGCTTTCTTT. It yields the protein CASSLATYSTEAFF.

With regard to this clone: The sample contains more than one DNA sequence encoding this CDR3. This chain joins TRBV6-6 and TRBJ1-1; D gene unclear. The ends were cut back, 6 bases at V and 1 base at J, with 6 bases in the middle. In germline, CDR1 is MNHNY, CDR2 SVGAGI (reference sequence). The CDR3 spans 12 residues. In DNA form, the CDR3 reads TGTGCCAGCAGGAGACAGAACACTGAAGCTTTCTTT. The encoded protein is CASRRQNTEAFF.

This chain links TRBV6-5 with TRBJ1-5; D gene uncertain. The CDR3 runs to 13 residues. V was shortened by 6 bases and J by 5 bases, with 11 bases between the two germline ends. Germline V gives CDR1 MNHEY, CDR2 SVGAGI. CDR3 amino acids: CASRLQLDQPQHF. The CDR3 nucleotides read TGTGCCAGCAGGCTACAGCTGGATCAGCCCCAGCATTTT.

The genes are TRBV19 and TRBJ2-4, with D tentatively TRBD2 (5 bases). V lost 4 bases, J lost 10 bases, and 11 bases lay in between. This CDR3 has 12 residues. Germline CDR1 LNHDA, CDR2 SQIVND (reference sequence). This CDR3 reads CASSTGNRIQYF. The CDR3 DNA sequence: TGTGCCAGTAGTACCGGGAACAGAATTCAGTACTTC. Complete variable domain (other parts from reference TRBV19 and TRBJ2-4): DGGITQSPKYLFRKEGQNVTLSCEQNLNHDAMYWYRQDPGQGLRLIYYSQIVNDFQKGDIAEGYSVSREKKESFPLTVTSAQKNPTAFYLCASSTGNRIQYFGAGTRLSVL.

The chain recombines TRBV15 with TRBJ2-4; D tentatively fits TRBD1 or TRBD2 (6 bases each). V gave up 1 base and J gave up 6 bases, with 13 bases separating them. The CDR3 extends over 15 amino acids. Germline V gene data show CDR1 as LNHNV and CDR2 as YYDKDF (reference sequence). Here the CDR3 DNA reads TGTGCCACCAGCAGAGTAGGGGGGCTGGCAAACATTCAGTACTTC. Translated, it gives CATSRVGGLANIQYF. The full variable domain, its missing parts supplied by reference TRBV15 and TRBJ2-4, is DAMVIQNPRYQVTQFGKPVTLSCSQTLNHNVMYWYQQKSSQAPKLLFHYYDKDFNNEADTPDNFQSRRPNTSFCFLDIRSPGLGDTAMYLCATSRVGGLANIQYFGAGTRLSVL.

Of note for this clone: This sample also contains other DNA sequences that code for the same CDR3. V gene TRBV20-1 combines with J gene TRBJ2-1; no clear D. The length of the CDR3 is 11 residues. The V end was cut by 4 bases, the J end by 3 bases, with 4 bases between. Germline V lookup: CDR1 DFQATT, CDR2 SNEGSKA (reference sequence). The CDR3 region is CSATGYNEQFF. CDR3 sequence (DNA): TGCAGTGCTACGGGCTACAATGAGCAGTTCTTC.

This clone was seen just once. This specimen includes other DNA sequences encoding the same CDR3. J is TRBJ2-1 and V is TRBV18; 9 bases are shared with TRBD1. CDR3 size: 15 residues. V was pared by 3 bases and J by 4 bases, with 4 bases of the junction left unmatched. Germline values: CDR1 KGHSH, CDR2 LQKENI. The chain's CDR3 is CASSPSQGAYNEQFF. In DNA, the CDR3 is TGTGCCAGCTCACCGTCACAGGGGGCTTACAATGAGCAGTTCTTC.